This TCR beta chain was documented in a study of naive and memory T cell subsets. Study results and limitations: Potentially, T cell activation and differentiation skew this RNA-based measurement. More TCRs at tuberculin sites were read as hypersensitivity T cell infiltration.

Treatment in this sample: skin biopsy from PPD injection site in Mantoux-positive individual. A UMI-containing oligonucleotide was joined by 3' ligation to the TCR cDNA template. Four PCR rounds used nested alpha and beta constant region primers plus the SP2 primer. Reverse transcription of blood and skin TCR RNA was primed at alpha and beta constant regions. TCRdb called the UMI-ligation and nested PCR reads again in MiXCR, with one record for every CDR3 protein. The sample lists 37,000 or so distinct CDR3 sequences; 11% were seen once. This clonotype was counted many times. Its antigen is currently unknown. The V and J ends lost 0 bases and 0 bases, in that order; junction bases with no gene match: 4. In germline, CDR1 is DFQATT, CDR2 SNEGSKA (reference sequence). This CDR3 comprises 16 residues.

The sequences come from skin, collected from a tuberculin skin test site. The TCR comes from an adult in good health. The chain recombines TRBV20-1 with TRBJ1-5, with 8 positions matching TRBD1. CDR3 protein: CSARDRDRHSNQPQHF. CDR3 DNA: TGCAGTGCTAGAGACCGGGACAGGCATAGCAATCAGCCCCAGCATTTT.